This T cell receptor beta chain was recovered during a study of technical replicates of blood from a few donors. This CDR3 spans 14 amino acids. Trimming took 0 bases from V and 7 from J, leaving 9 bases between them. Germline assignment: CDR1 MRHNA and CDR2 SNTAGT. The repertoire was sequenced with immunoSEQ multiplex PCR; TCRdb's copy has only in-frame clones and lacks some. Of approximately 100,000 clones in the sample, roughly 95% were seen once. This chain uses TRBV6-4 with TRBJ2-2; D possibly corresponds to TRBD2 (6 bases). Material: T cells isolated from PBMCs. This clonotype was obtained from a human donor in good health. CDR3 sequence (DNA): TGTGCCAGCAGTGACTCGGCGGAGGGCGGGGAGCTGTTTTTT. Its protein product is CASSDSAEGGELFF.